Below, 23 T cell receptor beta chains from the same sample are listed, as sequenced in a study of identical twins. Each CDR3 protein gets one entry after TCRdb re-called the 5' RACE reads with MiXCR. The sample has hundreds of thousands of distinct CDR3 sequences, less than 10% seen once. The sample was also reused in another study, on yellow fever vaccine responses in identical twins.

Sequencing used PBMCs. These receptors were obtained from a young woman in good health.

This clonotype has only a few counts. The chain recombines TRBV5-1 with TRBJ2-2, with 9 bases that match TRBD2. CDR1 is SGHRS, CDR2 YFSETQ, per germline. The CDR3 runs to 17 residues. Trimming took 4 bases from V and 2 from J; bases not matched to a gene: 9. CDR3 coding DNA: TGCGCCAGCAGCCGGGACCTAGCGGGGTCCAACACCGGGGAGCTGTTTTTT. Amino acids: CASSRDLAGSNTGELFF.

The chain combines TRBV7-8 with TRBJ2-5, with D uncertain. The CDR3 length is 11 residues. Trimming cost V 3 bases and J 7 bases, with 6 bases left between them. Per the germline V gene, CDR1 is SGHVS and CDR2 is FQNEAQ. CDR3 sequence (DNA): TGTGCCAGCAGCTTCGACGCGACCCAGTACTTC. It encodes CASSFDATQYF.

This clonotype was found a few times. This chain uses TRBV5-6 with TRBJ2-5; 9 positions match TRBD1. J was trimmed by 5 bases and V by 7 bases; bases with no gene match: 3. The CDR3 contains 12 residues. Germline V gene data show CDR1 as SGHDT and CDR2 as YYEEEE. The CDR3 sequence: CASGTGRETQYF. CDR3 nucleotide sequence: TGTGCCAGCGGGACAGGGAGGGAGACCCAGTACTTC.

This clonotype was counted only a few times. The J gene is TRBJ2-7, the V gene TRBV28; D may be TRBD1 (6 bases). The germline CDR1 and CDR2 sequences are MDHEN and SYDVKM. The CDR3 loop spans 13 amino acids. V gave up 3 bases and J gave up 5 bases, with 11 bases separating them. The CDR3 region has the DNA TGTGCCAGCAGTTTCACAGGGCGGGACGAGCAGTACTTC. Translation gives CASSFTGRDEQYF.

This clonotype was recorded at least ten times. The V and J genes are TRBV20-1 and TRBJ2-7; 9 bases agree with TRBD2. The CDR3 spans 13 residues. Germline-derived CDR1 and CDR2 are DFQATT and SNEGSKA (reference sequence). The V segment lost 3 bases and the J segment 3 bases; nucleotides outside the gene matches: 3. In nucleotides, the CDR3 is TGCAGTGCTAGCGGACTAGCGCGCTACGAGCAGTACTTC. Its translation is CSASGLARYEQYF.

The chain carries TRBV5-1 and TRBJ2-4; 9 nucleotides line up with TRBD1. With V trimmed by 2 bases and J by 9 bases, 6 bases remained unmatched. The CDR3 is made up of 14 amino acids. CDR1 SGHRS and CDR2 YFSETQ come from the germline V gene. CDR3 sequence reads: CASSFRQGDVIQYF. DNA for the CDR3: TGCGCCAGCAGCTTTAGACAGGGGGATGTCATTCAGTACTTC. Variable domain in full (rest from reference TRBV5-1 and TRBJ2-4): KAGVTQTPRYLIKTRGQQVTLSCSPISGHRSVSWYQQTPGQGLQFLFEYFSETQRNKGNFPGRFSGRQFSNSRSEMNVSTLELGDSALYLCASSFRQGDVIQYFGAGTRLSVL.

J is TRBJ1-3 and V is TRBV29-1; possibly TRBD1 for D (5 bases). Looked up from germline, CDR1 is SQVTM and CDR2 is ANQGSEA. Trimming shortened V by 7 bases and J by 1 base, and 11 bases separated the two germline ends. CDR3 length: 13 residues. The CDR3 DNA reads TGCAGCGCTCAAGGGGAGTCTGGAAACACCATATATTTT. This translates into CSAQGESGNTIYF.

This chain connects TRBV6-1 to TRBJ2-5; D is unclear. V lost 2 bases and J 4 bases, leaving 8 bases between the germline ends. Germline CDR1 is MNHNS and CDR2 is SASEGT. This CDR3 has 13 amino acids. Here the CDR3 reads CASSEYGLETQYF. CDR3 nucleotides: TGTGCCAGCAGTGAATACGGGCTAGAGACCCAGTACTTC.

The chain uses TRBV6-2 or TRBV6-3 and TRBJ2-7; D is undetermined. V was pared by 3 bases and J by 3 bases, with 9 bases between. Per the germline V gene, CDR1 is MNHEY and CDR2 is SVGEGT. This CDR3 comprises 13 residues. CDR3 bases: TGTGCCAGCAGTTATGCGCCCAGCTACGAGCAGTACTTC. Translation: CASSYAPSYEQYF.

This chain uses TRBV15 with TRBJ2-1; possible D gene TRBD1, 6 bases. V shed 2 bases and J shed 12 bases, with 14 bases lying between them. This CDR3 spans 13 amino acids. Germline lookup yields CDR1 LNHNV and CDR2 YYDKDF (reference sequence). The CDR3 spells CATSRPDQGRQFF. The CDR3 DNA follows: TGTGCCACCAGCAGACCTGACCAGGGGCGGCAGTTCTTC. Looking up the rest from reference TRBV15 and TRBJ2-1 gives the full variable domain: DAMVIQNPRYQVTQFGKPVTLSCSQTLNHNVMYWYQQKSSQAPKLLFHYYDKDFNNEADTPDNFQSRRPNTSFCFLDIRSPGLGDTAMYLCATSRPDQGRQFFGPGTRLTVL.

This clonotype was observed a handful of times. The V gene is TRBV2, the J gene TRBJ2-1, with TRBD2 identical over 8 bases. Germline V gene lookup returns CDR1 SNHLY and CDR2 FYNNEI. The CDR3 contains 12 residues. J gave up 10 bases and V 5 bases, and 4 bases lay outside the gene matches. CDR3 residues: CASSRTSWEQFF. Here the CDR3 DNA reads TGTGCCAGCAGTAGGACTAGCTGGGAGCAGTTCTTC.

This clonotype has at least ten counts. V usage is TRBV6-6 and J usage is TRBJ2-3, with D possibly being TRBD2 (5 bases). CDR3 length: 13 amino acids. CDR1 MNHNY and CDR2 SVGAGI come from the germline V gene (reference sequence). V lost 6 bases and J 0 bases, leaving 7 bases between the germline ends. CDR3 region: CASRGRSTDTQYF. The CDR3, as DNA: TGTGCCAGCAGAGGGAGAAGCACAGATACGCAGTATTTT.

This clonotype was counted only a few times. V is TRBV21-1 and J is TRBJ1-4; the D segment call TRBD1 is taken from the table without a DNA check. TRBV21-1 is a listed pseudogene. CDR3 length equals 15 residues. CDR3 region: CASSARGRPNEKLFF. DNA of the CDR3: TGTGCCAGCAGCGCCCGGGGGCGTCCTAATGAAAAACTGTTTTTT.

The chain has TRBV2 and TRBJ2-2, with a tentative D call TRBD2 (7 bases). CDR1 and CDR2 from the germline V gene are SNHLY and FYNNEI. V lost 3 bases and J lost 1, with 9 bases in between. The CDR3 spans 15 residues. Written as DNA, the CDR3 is TGTGCCAGCAGTGAGGGGGGGCGGAACACCGGGGAGCTGTTTTTT. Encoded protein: CASSEGGRNTGELFF.

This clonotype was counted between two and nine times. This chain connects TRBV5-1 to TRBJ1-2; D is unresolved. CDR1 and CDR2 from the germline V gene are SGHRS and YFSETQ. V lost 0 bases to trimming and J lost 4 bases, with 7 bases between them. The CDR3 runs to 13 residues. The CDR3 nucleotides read TGCGCCAGCAGCTTGGAGGGAGTCTATGGCTACACCTTC. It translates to CASSLEGVYGYTF.

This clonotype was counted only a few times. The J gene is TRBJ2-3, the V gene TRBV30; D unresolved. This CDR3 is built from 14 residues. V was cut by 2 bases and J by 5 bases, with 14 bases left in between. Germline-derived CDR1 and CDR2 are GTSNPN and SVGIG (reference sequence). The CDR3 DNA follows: TGTGCCTGGAGTCCCTCAGCCGTGAGAGATACGCAGTATTTT. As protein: CAWSPSAVRDTQYF.

CDR3 sequence: CASSSLLRRERTDTQYF. The DNA for the CDR3 is TGTGCCAGCAGCTCTCTCCTGAGGCGGGAGAGAACAGATACGCAGTATTTT. V usage is TRBV7-8 and J usage is TRBJ2-3, with 7 bases lining up with TRBD2. The CDR3 extends over 17 amino acids. Trimming removed 4 bases from V and 3 bases from J; junction bases left unmatched: 13. Per the germline V gene, CDR1 is SGHVS and CDR2 is FQNEAQ.

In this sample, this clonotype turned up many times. As DNA, the CDR3 is TGCGCCAGCAGCCAAGATGTTGCGTATAACTCCTACGAGCAGTACTTC. It translates to CASSQDVAYNSYEQYF. The chain is built from TRBV4-3 and TRBJ2-7; the D is unclear. V was clipped by 0 bases and J by 0 bases, with 12 bases between them. The length of the CDR3 is 16 residues. Germline CDR1 and CDR2: LGHNA and YSLEER.

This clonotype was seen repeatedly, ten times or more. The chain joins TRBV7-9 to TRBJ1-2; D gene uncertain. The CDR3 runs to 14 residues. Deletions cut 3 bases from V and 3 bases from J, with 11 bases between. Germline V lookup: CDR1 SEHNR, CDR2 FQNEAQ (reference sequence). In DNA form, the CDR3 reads TGTGCCAGCAGCTTTGGTAAGGCGGACTATGGCTACACCTTC. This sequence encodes CASSFGKADYGYTF.

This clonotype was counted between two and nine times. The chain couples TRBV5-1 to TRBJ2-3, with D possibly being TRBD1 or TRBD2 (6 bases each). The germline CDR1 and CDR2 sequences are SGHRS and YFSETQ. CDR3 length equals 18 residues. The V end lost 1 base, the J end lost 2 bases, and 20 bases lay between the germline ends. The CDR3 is CASSLLFWGATNTDTQYF. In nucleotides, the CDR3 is TGCGCCAGCAGCTTGTTATTTTGGGGGGCCACTAACACAGATACGCAGTATTTT.

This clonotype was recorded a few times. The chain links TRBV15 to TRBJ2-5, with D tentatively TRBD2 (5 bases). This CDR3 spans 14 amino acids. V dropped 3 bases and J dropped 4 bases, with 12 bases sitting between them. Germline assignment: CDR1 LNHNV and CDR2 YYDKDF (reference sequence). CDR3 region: CATSRPTSGETQYF. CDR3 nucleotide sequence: TGTGCCACCAGCAGGCCCACGAGCGGAGAGACCCAGTACTTC.

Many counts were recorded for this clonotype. This chain's CDR3 is CSAQGTSLNTGELFF. In DNA form, the CDR3 reads TGCAGCGCTCAGGGGACTTCCCTTAACACCGGGGAGCTGTTTTTT. The rearrangement joins TRBV29-1 to TRBJ2-2, with D perhaps matching TRBD1 or TRBD2 (6 bases each). Germline-derived CDR1 and CDR2 are SQVTM and ANQGSEA. This CDR3 is 15 amino acids long. V gave up 7 bases and J gave up 2 bases, with 17 bases separating them.

The CDR3: CASSQAQKGGYEQYF. The CDR3 nucleotides are TGCGCCAGCAGCCAAGCCCAAAAGGGGGGATACGAGCAGTACTTC. This chain uses TRBV4-3 with TRBJ2-7; D might be TRBD1 or TRBD2, each matching 6 bases. The V gene lost 1 base and the J gene lost 4 bases, with 14 bases spanning the gap. Germline V gene lookup returns CDR1 LGHNA and CDR2 YSLEER. The length of the CDR3 is 15 residues.